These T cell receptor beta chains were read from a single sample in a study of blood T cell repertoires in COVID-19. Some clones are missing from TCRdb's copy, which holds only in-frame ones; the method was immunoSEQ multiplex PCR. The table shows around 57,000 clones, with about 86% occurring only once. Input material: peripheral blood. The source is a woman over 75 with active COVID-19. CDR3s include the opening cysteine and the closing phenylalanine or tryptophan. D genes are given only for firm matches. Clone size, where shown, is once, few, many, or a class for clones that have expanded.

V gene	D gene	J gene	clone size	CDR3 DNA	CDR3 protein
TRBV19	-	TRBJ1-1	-	TGTGCCAGTAGTATACGGGTAATGAACACTGAAGCTTTCTTT	CASSIRVMNTEAFF
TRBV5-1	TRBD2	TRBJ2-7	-	TGCGCCAGCAGCATCCTAGCGGGGGTTCGCTACGAGCAGTACTTC	CASSILAGVRYEQYF
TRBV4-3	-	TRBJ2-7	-	TGCGCCAGCAGCCAAGTTCCGGGTCGTTCATGGCAGTACTTC	CASSQVPGRSWQYF
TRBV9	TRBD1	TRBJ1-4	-	TGTGCCAGCAGCCGCCCCACAGGGGGAAAAGGTGGTTGGGGAGAAAAACTGTTTTTT	CASSRPTGGKGGWGEKLFF
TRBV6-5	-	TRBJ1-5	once	TGTGCCAGCTCGGACTTAGAGGATCAGCCCCAGCATTTT	CASSDLEDQPQHF
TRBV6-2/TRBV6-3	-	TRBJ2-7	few	TGTGCCAGCAGTCCGCCCCTATCCAGGGTATACGAGCAGTACTTC	CASSPPLSRVYEQYF
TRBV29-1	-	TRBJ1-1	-	TGCAGCGCCTCAGGGTCCTACACTGAAGCTTTCTTT	CSASGSYTEAFF
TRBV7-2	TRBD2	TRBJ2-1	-	TGTGCCAGCAGCTCGGAACTAGGGCTAGCGGGGGACAATGAGCAGTTCTTC	CASSSELGLAGDNEQFF
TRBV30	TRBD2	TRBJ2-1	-	TGTGCCTGGAGTCGGGGGGGGAAGTTCTTC	CAWSRGGKFF
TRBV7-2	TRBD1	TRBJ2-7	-	TGTGCCAGCAGCTTAGATTCAGGGGGCAGGTACGAGCAGTACTTC	CASSLDSGGRYEQYF
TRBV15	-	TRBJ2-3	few	TGTGCCACCAGCAGGGTCGGTACGCAGTATTTT	CATSRVGTQYF
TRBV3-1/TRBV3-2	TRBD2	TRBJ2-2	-	TGTGCCAGCAGCCAACGGGTCGGGACTAGCGTTCAAGGGGACACCGGGGAGCTGTTTTTT	CASSQRVGTSVQGDTGELFF
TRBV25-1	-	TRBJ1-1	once	TGTGCCAGCAGTGGGAGAGGATACACTGAAGCTTTCTTT	CASSGRGYTEAFF
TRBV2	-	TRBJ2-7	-	TGTGCCAGCAGTGATTCCAGAACCCATGGCGAGCAGTACTTC	CASSDSRTHGEQYF
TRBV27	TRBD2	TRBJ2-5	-	TGTGCCAGCAGTTCATATAGCGGGACCCAAGAGACCCAGTACTTC	CASSSYSGTQETQYF
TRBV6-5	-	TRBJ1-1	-	TGTGCCAGCAGTTACTCGCGGGCCCTCGACACTGAAGCTTTCTTT	CASSYSRALDTEAFF
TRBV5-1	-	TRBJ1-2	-	TGCGCCAGCAGCTTGGCTACTAACGAGGGCTACACCTTC	CASSLATNEGYTF
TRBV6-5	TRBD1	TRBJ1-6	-	TGTGCCAGCAGTTACCGGGACAGGGGGCTTTCACCCCTCCACTTT	CASSYRDRGLSPLHF
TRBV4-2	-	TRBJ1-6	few	TGTGCCAGCAGCCAAGATCGGGGGGGAGGATGGAATTCACCCCTCCACTTT	CASSQDRGGGWNSPLHF
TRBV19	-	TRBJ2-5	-	TGTGCCAGTAGTATCGGGGGACAGCCCCAAGAGACCCAGTACTTC	CASSIGGQPQETQYF
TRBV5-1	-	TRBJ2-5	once	TGCGCCAGCAGCCCACAGGGATTGCAAGAGACCCAGTACTTC	CASSPQGLQETQYF
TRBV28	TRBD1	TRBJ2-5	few	TGTGCCAGCAGTCTCAGGGGGCTCGGCCAAGAGACCCAGTACTTC	CASSLRGLGQETQYF
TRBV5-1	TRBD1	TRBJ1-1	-	TGCGCCAGCAGCTTGACAGGGGGCTGGGACACTGAAGCTTTCTTT	CASSLTGGWDTEAFF
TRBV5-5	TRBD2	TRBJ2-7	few	TGTGCCAGCACGGAATTTGGGGTAGCGGGTACCTTTTCCTCCTACGAGCAGTACTTC	CASTEFGVAGTFSSYEQYF
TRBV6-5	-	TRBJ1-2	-	TGTGCCAGCAGTAGCGGAGGGGAGAGCTATGGCTACACCTTC	CASSSGGESYGYTF
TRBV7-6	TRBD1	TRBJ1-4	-	TGTGCCAGCAGCTTCGGGACAGGGGAGGAGGAAAAACTGTTTTTT	CASSFGTGEEEKLFF
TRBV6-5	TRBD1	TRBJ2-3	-	TGTGCCAGCAGTTACCAGACAGGGGCCCTAAGTACGCAGTATTTT	CASSYQTGALSTQYF
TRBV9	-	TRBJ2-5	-	TGTGCCAGCAGCCCAGGACTTTTACCCCAAGAGACCCAGTACTTC	CASSPGLLPQETQYF